These 5 T cell receptor beta chains were sequenced from one sample in a study of early T cells in non-severe SARS-CoV-2 infection. TCRdb reprocessed the 5' RACE reads with MiXCR, giving one entry per CDR3 protein. The sample consists of approximately 70,000 distinct CDR3 sequences, roughly 12% of them appearing once. Sample: whole blood. The receptors stem from an adult who was a healthcare worker with PCR-confirmed SARS-CoV-2 infection or an uninfected control (not recorded which).

This clonotype was observed at least ten times. The gene calls are TRBV5-1 and TRBJ1-2; 12 bases map to TRBD1. CDR3 length: 15 residues. V gave up 4 bases and J gave up 6 bases; unmatched junction bases: 7. CDR1 is SGHRS, CDR2 YFSETQ, per germline. CDR3 bases: TGCGCCAGCAGCCAGCCGGGACAGGGGGCGCATGGCTACACCTTC. Translation gives CASSQPGQGAHGYTF.

This rearrangement joins TRBV5-4 to TRBJ2-2; D gene unclear. In germline, CDR1 is SGHNT, CDR2 YYREEE (reference sequence). V lost 5 bases to trimming and J lost 9 bases, with 17 bases between them. CDR3 length equals 14 residues. In DNA, the CDR3 is TGTGCCAGCAGACCTCTCCCCATCGGTAGGGAGCTGTTTTTT. Amino acids: CASRPLPIGRELFF.

In its sample, this clonotype was seen many times. The chain has TRBV9 and TRBJ2-3, with D maybe TRBD2 (6 bases). The ends were cut back, 0 bases at V and 3 bases at J, with 17 bases in the middle. CDR3 size: 17 residues. Germline CDR1 SGDLS, CDR2 YYNGEE. The CDR3 loop is CASSVDGGATRTDTQYF. For the CDR3, the DNA is TGTGCCAGCAGCGTAGATGGAGGGGCTACCAGGACAGATACGCAGTATTTT.

The chain has TRBV3-1 and TRBJ2-2; tentatively, D is TRBD2 (5 bases). The CDR3 length is 13 residues. Trimming removed 2 bases from V and 6 bases from J, with 7 bases in between. CDR1 and CDR2 from the germline V gene are LGHDT and YNNKEL (reference sequence). The CDR3 DNA reads as TGTGCCAGCAGCCAATCCGGGGCCGGGGAGCTGTTTTTT. This sequence encodes CASSQSGAGELFF.

This rearrangement joins TRBV27 to TRBJ1-3; a possible D gene is TRBD1 (6 bases). The CDR3 spans 14 residues. Per germline, CDR1 MNHEY and CDR2 SMNVEV (reference sequence). Trimming took off 6 bases at V and 0 bases at J, with 9 bases between the two ends. CDR3: CASRGANSGNTIYF. Here the CDR3 DNA reads TGTGCCAGCAGGGGGGCCAACTCTGGAAACACCATATATTTT.